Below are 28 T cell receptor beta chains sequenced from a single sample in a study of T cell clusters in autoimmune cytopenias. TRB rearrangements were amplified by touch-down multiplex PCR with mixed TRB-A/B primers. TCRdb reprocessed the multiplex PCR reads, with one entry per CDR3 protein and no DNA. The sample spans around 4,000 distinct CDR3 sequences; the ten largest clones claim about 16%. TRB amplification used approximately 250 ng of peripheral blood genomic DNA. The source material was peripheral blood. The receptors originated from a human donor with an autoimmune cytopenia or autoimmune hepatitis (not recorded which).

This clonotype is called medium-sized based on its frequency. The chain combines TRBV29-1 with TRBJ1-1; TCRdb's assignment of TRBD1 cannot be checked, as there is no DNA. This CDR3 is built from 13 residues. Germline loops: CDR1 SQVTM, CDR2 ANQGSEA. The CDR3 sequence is CSVEEKTGLRAFF.

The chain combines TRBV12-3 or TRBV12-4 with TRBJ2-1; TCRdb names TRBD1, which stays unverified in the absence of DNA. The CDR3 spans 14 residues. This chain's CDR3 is CASTIQGFYNEQFF.

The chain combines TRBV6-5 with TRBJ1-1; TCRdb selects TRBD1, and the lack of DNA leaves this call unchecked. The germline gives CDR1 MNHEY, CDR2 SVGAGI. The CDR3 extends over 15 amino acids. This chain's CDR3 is CASRAGWSGSTEAFF.

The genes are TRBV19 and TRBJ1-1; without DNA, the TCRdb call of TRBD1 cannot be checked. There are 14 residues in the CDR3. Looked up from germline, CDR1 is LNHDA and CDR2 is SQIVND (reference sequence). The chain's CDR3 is CASNQWTGRGGAFF.

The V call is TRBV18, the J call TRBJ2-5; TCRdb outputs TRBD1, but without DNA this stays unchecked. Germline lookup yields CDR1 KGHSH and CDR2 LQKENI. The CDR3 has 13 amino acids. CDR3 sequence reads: CASSQGRSETQYF.

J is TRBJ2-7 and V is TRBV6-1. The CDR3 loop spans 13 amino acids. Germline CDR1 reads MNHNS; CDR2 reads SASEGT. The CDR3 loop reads CASSEVVSYEQYF.

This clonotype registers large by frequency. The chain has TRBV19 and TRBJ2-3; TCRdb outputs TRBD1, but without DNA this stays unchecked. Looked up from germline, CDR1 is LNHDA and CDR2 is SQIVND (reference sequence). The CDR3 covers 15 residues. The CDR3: CASSLRGRGSDTQYF.

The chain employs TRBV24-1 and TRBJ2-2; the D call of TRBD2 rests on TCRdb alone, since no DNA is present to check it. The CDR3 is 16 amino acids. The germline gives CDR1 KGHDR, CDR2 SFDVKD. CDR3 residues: CATRPSGLADTGELFF.

The CDR3: CASSSDRTGGTQYF. V gene TRBV5-4 combines with J gene TRBJ2-5. The CDR3 has 14 residues. CDR1 and CDR2 (germline): SGHNT, YYREEE (reference sequence). Complete variable domain (other parts from reference TRBV5-4 and TRBJ2-5): ETGVTQSPTHLIKTRGQQVTLRCSSQSGHNTVSWYQQALGQGPQFIFQYYREEENGRGNFPPRFSGLQFPNYSSELNVNALELDDSALYLCASSSDRTGGTQYFGPGTRLLVL.

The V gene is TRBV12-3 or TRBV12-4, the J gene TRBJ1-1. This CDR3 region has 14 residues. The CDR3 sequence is CASSLVETNTEAFF.

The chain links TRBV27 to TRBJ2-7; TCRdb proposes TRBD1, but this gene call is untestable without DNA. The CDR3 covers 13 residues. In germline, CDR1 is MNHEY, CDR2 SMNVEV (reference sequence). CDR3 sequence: CASMGGASYEQYF.

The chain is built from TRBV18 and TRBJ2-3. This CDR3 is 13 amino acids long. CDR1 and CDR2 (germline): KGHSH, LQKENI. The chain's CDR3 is CASSGLDTDTQYF. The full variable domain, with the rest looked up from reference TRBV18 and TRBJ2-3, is NAGVMQNPRHLVRRRGQEARLRCSPMKGHSHVYWYRQLPEEGLKFMVYLQKENIIDESGMPKERFSAEFPKEGPSILRIQQVVRGDSAAYFCASSGLDTDTQYFGPGTRLTVL.

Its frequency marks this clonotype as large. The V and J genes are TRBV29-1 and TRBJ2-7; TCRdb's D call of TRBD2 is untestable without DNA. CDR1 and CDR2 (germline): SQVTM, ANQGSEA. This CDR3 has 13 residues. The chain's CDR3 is CSATLADSYEQYF.

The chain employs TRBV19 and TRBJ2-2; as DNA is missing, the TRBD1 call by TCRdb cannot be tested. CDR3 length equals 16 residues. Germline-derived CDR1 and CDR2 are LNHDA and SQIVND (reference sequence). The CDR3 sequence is CASTTRTGVSTGELFF.

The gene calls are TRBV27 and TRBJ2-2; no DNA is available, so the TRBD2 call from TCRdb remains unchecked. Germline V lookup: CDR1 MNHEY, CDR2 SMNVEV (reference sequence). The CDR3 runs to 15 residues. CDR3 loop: CASSLTSGFSGELFF.

The CDR3 loop reads CASSIRTGGITEAFF. The gene calls are TRBV6-6 and TRBJ1-1; TCRdb names TRBD1, which stays unverified in the absence of DNA. CDR1 MNHNY and CDR2 SVGAGI come from the germline V gene (reference sequence). The CDR3 runs to 15 residues.

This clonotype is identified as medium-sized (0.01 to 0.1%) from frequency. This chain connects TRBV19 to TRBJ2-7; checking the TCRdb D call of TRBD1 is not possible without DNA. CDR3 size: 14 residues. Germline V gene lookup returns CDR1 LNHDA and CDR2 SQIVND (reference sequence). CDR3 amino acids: CASSRGQGVYEQYF. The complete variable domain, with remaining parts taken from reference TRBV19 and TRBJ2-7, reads DGGITQSPKYLFRKEGQNVTLSCEQNLNHDAMYWYRQDPGQGLRLIYYSQIVNDFQKGDIAEGYSVSREKKESFPLTVTSAQKNPTAFYLCASSRGQGVYEQYFGPGTRLTVT.

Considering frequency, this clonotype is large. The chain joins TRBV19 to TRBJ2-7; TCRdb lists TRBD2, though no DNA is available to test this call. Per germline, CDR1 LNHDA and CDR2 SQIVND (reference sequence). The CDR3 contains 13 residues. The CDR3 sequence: CASSPSGPYEQYF.

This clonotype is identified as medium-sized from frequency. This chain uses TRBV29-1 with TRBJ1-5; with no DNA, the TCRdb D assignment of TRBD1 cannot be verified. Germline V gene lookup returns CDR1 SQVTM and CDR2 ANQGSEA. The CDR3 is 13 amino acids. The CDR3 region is CSAGPGEHQPQHF. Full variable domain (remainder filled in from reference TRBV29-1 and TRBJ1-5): SAVISQKPSRDICQRGTSLTIQCQVDSQVTMMFWYRQQPGQSLTLIATANQGSEATYESGFVIDKFPISRPNLTFSTLTVSNMSPEDSSIYLCSAGPGEHQPQHFGDGTRLSIL.

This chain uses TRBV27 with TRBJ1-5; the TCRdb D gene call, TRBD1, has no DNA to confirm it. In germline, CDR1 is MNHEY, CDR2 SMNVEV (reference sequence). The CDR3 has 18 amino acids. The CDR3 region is CASSLQRPDRYSNQPQHF.

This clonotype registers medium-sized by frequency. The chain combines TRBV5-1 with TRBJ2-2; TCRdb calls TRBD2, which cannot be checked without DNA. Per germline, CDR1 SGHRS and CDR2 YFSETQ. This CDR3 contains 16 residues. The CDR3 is CASSPPGLGRTGELFF.

The chain's CDR3 is CASSVGVGYEQYF. The chain combines TRBV10-1 with TRBJ2-7. The CDR3 length is 13 residues. Germline CDR1 is WNHNN and CDR2 is SYGVQD (reference sequence).

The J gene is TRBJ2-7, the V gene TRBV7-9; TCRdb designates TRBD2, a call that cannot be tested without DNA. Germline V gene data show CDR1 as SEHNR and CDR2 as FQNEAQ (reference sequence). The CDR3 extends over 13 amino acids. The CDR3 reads CASSPALSSEQYF.

CDR3 residues: CASSRSGAETQYF. The V and J genes are TRBV18 and TRBJ2-5. The CDR3 has 13 amino acids. Germline V gene data show CDR1 as KGHSH and CDR2 as LQKENI.

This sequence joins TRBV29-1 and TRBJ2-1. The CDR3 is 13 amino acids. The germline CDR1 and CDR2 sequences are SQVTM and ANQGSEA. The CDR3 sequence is CSVVDSFYNEQFF.

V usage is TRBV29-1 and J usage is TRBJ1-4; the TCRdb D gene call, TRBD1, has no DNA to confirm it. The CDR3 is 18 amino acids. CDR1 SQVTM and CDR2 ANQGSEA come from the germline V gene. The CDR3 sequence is CSVEDRGPTGATNEKLFF.

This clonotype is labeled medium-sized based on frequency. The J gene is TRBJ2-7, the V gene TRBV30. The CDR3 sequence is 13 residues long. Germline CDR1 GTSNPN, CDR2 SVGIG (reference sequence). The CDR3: CAWSVSDAYEQYF. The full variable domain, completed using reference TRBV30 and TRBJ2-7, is SQTIHQWPATLVQPVGSPLSLECTVEGTSNPNLYWYRQAAGRGLQLLFYSVGIGQISSEVPQNLSASRPQDRQFILSSKKLLLSDSGFYLCAWSVSDAYEQYFGPGTRLTVT.

The CDR3 spells CASSLDTDTYEQYF. This chain joins TRBV5-5 and TRBJ2-7. The germline V gene encodes CDR1 SGHKS and CDR2 YYEKEE (reference sequence). The CDR3 contains 14 residues.